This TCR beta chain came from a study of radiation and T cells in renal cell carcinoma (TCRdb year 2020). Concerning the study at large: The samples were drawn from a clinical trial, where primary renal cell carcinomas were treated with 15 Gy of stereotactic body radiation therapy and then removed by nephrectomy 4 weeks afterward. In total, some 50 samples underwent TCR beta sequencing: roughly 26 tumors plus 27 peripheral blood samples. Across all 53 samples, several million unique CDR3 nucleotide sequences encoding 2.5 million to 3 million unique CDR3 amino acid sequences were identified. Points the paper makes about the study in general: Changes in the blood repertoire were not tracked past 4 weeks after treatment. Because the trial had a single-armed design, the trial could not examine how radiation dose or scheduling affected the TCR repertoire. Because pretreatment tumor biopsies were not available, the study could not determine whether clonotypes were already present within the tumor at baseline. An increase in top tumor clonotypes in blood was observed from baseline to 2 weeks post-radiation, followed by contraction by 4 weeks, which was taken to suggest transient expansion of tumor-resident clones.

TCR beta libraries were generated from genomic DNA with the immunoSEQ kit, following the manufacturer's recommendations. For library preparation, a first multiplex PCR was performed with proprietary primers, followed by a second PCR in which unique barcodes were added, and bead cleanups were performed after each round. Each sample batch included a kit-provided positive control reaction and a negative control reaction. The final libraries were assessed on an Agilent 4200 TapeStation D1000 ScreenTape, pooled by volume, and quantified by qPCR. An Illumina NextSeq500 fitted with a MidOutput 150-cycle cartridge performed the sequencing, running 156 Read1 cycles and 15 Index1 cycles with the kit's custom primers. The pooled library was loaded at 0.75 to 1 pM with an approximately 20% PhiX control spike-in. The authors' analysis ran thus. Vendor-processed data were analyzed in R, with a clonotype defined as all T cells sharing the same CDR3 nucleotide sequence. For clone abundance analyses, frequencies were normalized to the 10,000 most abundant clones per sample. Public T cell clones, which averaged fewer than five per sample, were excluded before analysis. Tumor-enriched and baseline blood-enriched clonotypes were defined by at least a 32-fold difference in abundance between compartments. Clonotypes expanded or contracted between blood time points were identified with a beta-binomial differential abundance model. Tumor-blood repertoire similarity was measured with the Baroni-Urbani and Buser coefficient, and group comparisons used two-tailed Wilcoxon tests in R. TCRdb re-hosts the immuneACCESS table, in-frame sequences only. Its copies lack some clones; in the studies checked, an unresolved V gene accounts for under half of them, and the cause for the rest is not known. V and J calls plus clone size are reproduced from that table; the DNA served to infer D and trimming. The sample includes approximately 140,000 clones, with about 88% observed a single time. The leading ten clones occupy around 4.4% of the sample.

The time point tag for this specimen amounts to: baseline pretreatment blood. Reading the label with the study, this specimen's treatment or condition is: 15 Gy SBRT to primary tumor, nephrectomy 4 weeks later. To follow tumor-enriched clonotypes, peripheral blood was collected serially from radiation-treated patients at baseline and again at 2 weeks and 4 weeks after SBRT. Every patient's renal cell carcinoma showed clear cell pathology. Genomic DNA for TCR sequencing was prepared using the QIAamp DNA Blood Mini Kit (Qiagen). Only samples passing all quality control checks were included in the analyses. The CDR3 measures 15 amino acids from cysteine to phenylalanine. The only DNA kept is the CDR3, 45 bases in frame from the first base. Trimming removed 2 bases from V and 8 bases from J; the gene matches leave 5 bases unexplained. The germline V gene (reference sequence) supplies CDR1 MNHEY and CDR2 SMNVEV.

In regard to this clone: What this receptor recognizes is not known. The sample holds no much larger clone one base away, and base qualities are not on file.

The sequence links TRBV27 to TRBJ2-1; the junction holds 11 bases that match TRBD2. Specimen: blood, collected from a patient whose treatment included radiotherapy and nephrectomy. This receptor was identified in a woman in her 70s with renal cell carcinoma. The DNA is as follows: TGTGCCAGCAGTTTAGTGACTAGCGGGGACCATGAGCAGTTCTTC. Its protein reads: CASSLVTSGDHEQFF.